Shown below are 32 T cell receptor beta chains from a single sample sequenced in a study of T cells in localized non-small cell lung cancer. Libraries were prepared by immunoSEQ multiplex PCR; TCRdb keeps only in-frame clonotypes and omits some of them. Found here are 40,000 to 60,000 clones, around 87% of them singletons; the top ten hold less than 20%. The sequencing here drew on PBMCs, taken before any cancer treatment. These receptors were collected from a female donor with stage II lung adenocarcinoma.

The chain is built from TRBV5-1 and TRBJ2-2; 8 bases fit TRBD2. The CDR3 covers 16 residues. CDR1 and CDR2 (germline): SGHRS, YFSETQ. The ends lost 0 bases at V and 7 bases at J; junction bases unmatched: 8. CDR3 residues: CASSLGYSGGIGELFF. DNA of the CDR3: TGCGCCAGCAGCTTGGGGTACAGCGGGGGAATCGGGGAGCTGTTTTTT.

This chain connects TRBV7-9 to TRBJ2-5, with a possible D match to TRBD2 (6 bases). Germline V lookup: CDR1 SEHNR, CDR2 FQNEAQ (reference sequence). V lost 6 bases and J lost 1, with 12 bases in between. This CDR3 spans 14 amino acids. CDR3 DNA: TGTGCCAGCAGGCACGGGGGAGGCCAAGAGACCCAGTACTTC. It is translated as CASRHGGGQETQYF. Complete variable domain (other parts from reference TRBV7-9 and TRBJ2-5): DTGVSQNPRHKITKRGQNVTFRCDPISEHNRLYWYRQTLGQGPEFLTYFQNEAQLEKSRLLSDRFSAERPKGSFSTLEIQRTEQGDSAMYLCASRHGGGQETQYFGPGTRLLVL.

J is TRBJ1-2 and V is TRBV21-1; the table's D call, TRBD1, was not checked against the DNA. TRBV21-1 is a pseudogene. This CDR3 is built from 15 residues. The CDR3 bases are TGTGCCAGCAGCACCCCGGACAGGGGAAACTATGGCTACACCTTC. It translates to CASSTPDRGNYGYTF.

A single count supports this clone. V is TRBV4-1 and J is TRBJ2-7; tentatively, D is TRBD2 (6 bases). CDR3 length: 14 amino acids. CDR1 and CDR2 (germline): MGHRA, YSYEKL. Trimming took 4 bases from V and 5 from J, leaving 15 bases between them. This CDR3 reads CASSLGEESDEQYF. The DNA of the CDR3 is TGCGCCAGCAGCCTCGGGGAGGAGAGCGACGAGCAGTACTTC.

This clone was counted a single time. The chain's CDR3 is CARNSGEGSSGNTIYF. The CDR3 region has the DNA TGTGCCAGAAACTCAGGGGAGGGCAGCTCTGGAAACACCATATATTTT. This chain uses TRBV5-3 with TRBJ1-3, with a possible D match to TRBD1 (6 bases). TRBV5-3 is an open reading frame, and its role is uncertain. V was cut by 6 bases and J by 0 bases, with 16 bases left in between. This CDR3 contains 16 residues.

In its sample, this clone was seen a few times. The rearrangement joins TRBV5-1 to TRBJ2-3, with D perhaps matching TRBD1 (5 bases). Germline V lookup: CDR1 SGHRS, CDR2 YFSETQ. CDR3 length equals 16 residues. V was cut by 0 bases and J by 8 bases, with 19 bases left in between. The CDR3 loop reads CASSLEGSPTAGTQYF. As DNA, the CDR3 is TGCGCCAGCAGCTTGGAGGGGTCACCCACGGCCGGTACGCAGTATTTT.

This clone came up once. V usage is TRBV6-5 and J usage is TRBJ2-7; 7 nucleotides line up with TRBD1. With 6 bases clipped from V and 0 bases from J, the junction kept 8 bases outside the gene matches. The CDR3 loop spans 15 amino acids. The germline V gene encodes CDR1 MNHEY and CDR2 SVGAGI. CDR3 residues: CASSMGQRSSYEQYF. CDR3 in DNA: TGTGCCAGCAGCATGGGACAGCGCAGCTCCTACGAGCAGTACTTC.

The sample holds a few counts of this clone. This chain links TRBV29-1 with TRBJ2-2, with D perhaps matching TRBD1 (6 bases). The CDR3 sequence is 14 residues long. Germline-derived CDR1 and CDR2 are SQVTM and ANQGSEA. The V end was cut by 6 bases, the J end by 6 bases, with 17 bases between. The CDR3 nucleotides are TGCAGCGTGGCCGTAACAGGGCAGGCCGGGGAGCTGTTTTTT. It translates to CSVAVTGQAGELFF.

The CDR3: CASSANLAYEQYF. The DNA for the CDR3 is TGTGCCAGCAGCGCCAACCTAGCCTACGAGCAGTACTTC. The chain carries TRBV2 and TRBJ2-7; no clear D gene. With 6 bases removed from V and 2 bases from J, the gap between germline ends came to 11 bases. The CDR3 runs to 13 residues. Germline V gene sequence: CDR1 SNHLY, CDR2 FYNNEI.

V and J are TRBV2 and TRBJ2-7; TRBD1 matches at 11 bases. V was clipped by 8 bases and J by 1 base; unmatched bases: 7. CDR1 and CDR2 (germline): SNHLY, FYNNEI. This CDR3 has 15 residues. CDR3: CASRTGGGGSYEQYF. CDR3 nucleotides: TGTGCCAGCCGGACAGGGGGCGGTGGGTCCTACGAGCAGTACTTC.

This chain uses TRBV2 with TRBJ1-5; D remains ambiguous. This CDR3 contains 16 residues. The germline V gene encodes CDR1 SNHLY and CDR2 FYNNEI. V dropped 1 base and J dropped 4 bases, with 14 bases sitting between them. CDR3: CASSEERGPPNQPQHF. CDR3 DNA sequence: TGTGCCAGCAGTGAAGAGAGAGGACCCCCTAATCAGCCCCAGCATTTT.

This chain links TRBV20-1 with TRBJ1-1; possibly TRBD1 for D (5 bases). CDR3 size: 10 residues. Germline V gene data show CDR1 as DFQATT and CDR2 as SNEGSKA (reference sequence). V lost 5 bases, J lost 6 bases, and 7 bases lay in between. CDR3 residues: CSAGHSEAFF. CDR3 DNA sequence: TGCAGTGCTGGACATTCTGAAGCTTTCTTT.

J is TRBJ2-2 and V is TRBV13; tentatively, D is TRBD1 or TRBD2 (5 bases each). The V gene's germline CDR1 is PRHDT and CDR2 FYEKMQ (reference sequence). Trimming took 7 bases from V and 3 from J, leaving 9 bases between them. The CDR3 consists of 13 residues. CDR3 bases: TGTGCCAGCAACCAGGGAGACACCGGGGAGCTGTTTTTT. Translation gives CASNQGDTGELFF.

The chain is built from TRBV10-3 and TRBJ1-5, with no clear D. The CDR3 loop spans 14 amino acids. Trimming cost V 4 bases and J 3 bases, with 10 bases left between them. Germline CDR1 is ENHRY and CDR2 is SYGVKD. CDR3 coding DNA: TGTGCCATCAGTGGAAAGGAGTCCAATCAGCCCCAGCATTTT. Protein sequence: CAISGKESNQPQHF.

The V gene is TRBV30, the J gene TRBJ1-1, with D unclear. The CDR3 spans 11 residues. V was clipped by 2 bases and J by 6 bases, with 7 bases between them. The germline CDR1 and CDR2 sequences are GTSNPN and SVGIG (reference sequence). CDR3 amino acids: CAWSPRAEAFF. For the CDR3, the DNA is TGTGCCTGGAGTCCCCGGGCTGAAGCTTTCTTT.

The CDR3 DNA reads TGTGCCAGCAGCTTGGTGCCCCACCGTTCCGGGACAGGGGTCACTGAAGCTTTCTTT. It is translated as CASSLVPHRSGTGVTEAFF. The rearrangement uses TRBV5-4 and TRBJ1-1; 10 bases line up with TRBD1. CDR3 length: 19 residues. The V and J ends lost 0 bases and 4 bases, in that order; junction bases with no gene match: 15. Germline V lookup: CDR1 SGHNT, CDR2 YYREEE (reference sequence).

The chain has TRBV5-1 and TRBJ2-1; D may be TRBD1 (6 bases). Per germline, CDR1 SGHRS and CDR2 YFSETQ. The CDR3 is made up of 16 amino acids. Between the trimmed V and J ends, which lost 0 bases and 8 bases, there was a span of 18 bases. In DNA, the CDR3 is TGCGCCAGCAGCTTGGAGGCAGGGGCCGCTGGTCATGAGCAGTTCTTC. It yields the protein CASSLEAGAAGHEQFF.

Relative to its sample, this clone is medium-sized. This chain links TRBV10-1 with TRBJ2-1, with 9 bases fitting TRBD1. Germline assignment: CDR1 WNHNN and CDR2 SYGVQD (reference sequence). The CDR3 runs 16 residues. V was clipped by 3 bases and J by 4 bases; unmatched bases: 7. This CDR3 is CASSEKQGATYNEQFF. CDR3 nucleotides: TGCGCCAGCAGTGAAAAACAGGGGGCAACGTACAATGAGCAGTTCTTC.

The genes are TRBV20-1 and TRBJ1-1; D perhaps matches TRBD1 (6 bases). Germline V gene sequence: CDR1 DFQATT, CDR2 SNEGSKA (reference sequence). The V end was cut by 6 bases, the J end by 8 bases, with 13 bases between. This CDR3 region has 11 residues. The CDR3 loop reads CSATDRAEAFF. Written as DNA, the CDR3 is TGCAGTGCCACGGACAGAGCCGAAGCTTTCTTT.

The J gene is TRBJ1-1, the V gene TRBV2; D not resolved. This CDR3 spans 13 amino acids. Germline V gene lookup returns CDR1 SNHLY and CDR2 FYNNEI. Trimming took off 7 bases at V and 0 bases at J, with 9 bases between the two ends. CDR3: CASTRFLNTEAFF. As DNA, the CDR3 is TGTGCCAGCACGAGATTCTTGAACACTGAAGCTTTCTTT.

The chain combines TRBV6-5 with TRBJ1-1; 9 bases line up with TRBD1. Trimming took 0 bases from V and 10 from J; bases not matched to a gene: 6. The CDR3 is 14 residues long. The germline V gene has CDR1 MNHEY and CDR2 SVGAGI. The CDR3 protein is CASSYSGGQGLAFF. CDR3 in DNA: TGTGCCAGCAGTTACTCAGGGGGACAGGGTTTAGCTTTCTTT.

The rearrangement links TRBV11-2 to TRBJ1-2, with D maybe TRBD1 (5 bases). V lost 0 bases and J lost 2, with 7 bases in between. In germline, CDR1 is SGHAT, CDR2 FQNNGV. CDR3 length equals 14 residues. DNA of the CDR3: TGTGCCAGCAGCTTAGAGCGGGGGAACTATGGCTACACCTTC. Amino acids: CASSLERGNYGYTF. The whole variable domain, filled in from reference TRBV11-2 and TRBJ1-2, reads EAGVAQSPRYKIIEKRQSVAFWCNPISGHATLYWYQQILGQGPKLLIQFQNNGVVDDSQLPKDRFSAERLKGVDSTLKIQPAKLEDSAVYLCASSLERGNYGYTFGSGTRLTVV.

The DNA for the CDR3 is TGCGCCAGCAGCTTGGCGGGACATCCCTACGAGCAGTACTTC. Translation gives CASSLAGHPYEQYF. This chain uses TRBV5-1 with TRBJ2-7, with D maybe TRBD1 (6 bases). The V and J ends lost 0 bases and 2 bases respectively, with 9 bases between them. The germline V gene has CDR1 SGHRS and CDR2 YFSETQ. The CDR3 has 14 residues.

The J gene is TRBJ1-2, the V gene TRBV18; D perhaps matches TRBD1 (5 bases). The CDR3 loop spans 14 amino acids. Germline CDR1 reads KGHSH; CDR2 reads LQKENI. With 6 bases removed from V and 4 bases from J, the gap between germline ends came to 15 bases. The CDR3 DNA is TGTGCCAGCTCCCCCTCAGAAGGGGTCTATGGCTACACCTTC. Translated, it gives CASSPSEGVYGYTF. Drawing the rest from reference TRBV18 and TRBJ1-2, the complete variable domain is NAGVMQNPRHLVRRRGQEARLRCSPMKGHSHVYWYRQLPEEGLKFMVYLQKENIIDESGMPKERFSAEFPKEGPSILRIQQVVRGDSAAYFCASSPSEGVYGYTFGSGTRLTVV.

The rearrangement links TRBV5-1 to TRBJ2-1; TRBD2 might be the D (6 bases). This CDR3 is 14 amino acids long. Trimming took 4 bases from V and 12 from J, leaving 20 bases between them. The V gene's germline CDR1 is SGHRS and CDR2 YFSETQ. The CDR3 sequence is CASSGGTSKVAQFF. The CDR3 DNA reads TGCGCCAGCAGCGGGGGGACCTCGAAGGTGGCGCAGTTCTTC.

V and J are TRBV7-9 and TRBJ1-4; D not resolved. CDR1 SEHNR and CDR2 FQNEAQ come from the germline V gene (reference sequence). V was clipped by 4 bases and J by 6 bases, with 9 bases between them. The CDR3 spans 13 residues. The CDR3 spells CASSSWSDEKLFF. The CDR3 bases are TGTGCCAGCAGCTCCTGGAGTGATGAAAAACTGTTTTTT.

A single count supports this clone. The J gene is TRBJ2-5, the V gene TRBV14, with D uncertain. There are 14 residues in the CDR3. CDR1 and CDR2 from the germline V gene are SGHDN and FVKESK. Trimming removed 0 bases at V and 4 bases at J, with 9 bases between. In nucleotides, the CDR3 is TGTGCCAGCAGCCAAGATCGGTCAATAGAGACCCAGTACTTC. Its translation is CASSQDRSIETQYF.

The chain joins TRBV18 to TRBJ2-6, with D perhaps matching TRBD2 (6 bases). Per germline, CDR1 KGHSH and CDR2 LQKENI. V gave up 3 bases and J gave up 2 bases, with 14 bases separating them. CDR3 length: 17 residues. The CDR3 region is CASSPPSGGTGANVLTF. The CDR3 DNA is TGTGCCAGCTCACCCCCGTCCGGAGGGACTGGGGCCAACGTCCTGACTTTC.

CDR3 region: CASSLWSAPGHEQYF. CDR3 in DNA: TGTGCCAGCAGCTTGTGGTCAGCCCCTGGGCACGAGCAGTACTTC. The chain employs TRBV5-8 and TRBJ2-7; D is unresolved. This CDR3 is built from 15 residues. Germline V gives CDR1 SGHTS, CDR2 YDEGEE. V lost 1 base and J lost 5, with 16 bases in between.

The chain joins TRBV5-1 to TRBJ1-1, with D hard to call. There are 12 residues in the CDR3. Germline CDR1 SGHRS, CDR2 YFSETQ. V dropped 7 bases and J dropped 1 base, with 8 bases sitting between them. In nucleotides, the CDR3 is TGCGCCAGCCAGGAACCGAACACTGAAGCTTTCTTT. This encodes CASQEPNTEAFF.

This sequence joins TRBV6-5 and TRBJ2-1; 7 bases line up with TRBD1. After removal of 4 bases from V and 7 bases from J, the junction contained 13 bases not matched to a gene. The CDR3 runs 16 residues. Germline CDR1 is MNHEY and CDR2 is SVGAGI. CDR3 DNA: TGTGCCAGCAGTTCCCCCCGGAACAGGGGAAAAAATGAGCAGTTCTTC. Amino acid sequence: CASSSPRNRGKNEQFF.

This chain connects TRBV11-3 to TRBJ2-3; 8 positions match TRBD1. CDR3 size: 15 residues. CDR1 SGHNT and CDR2 YENEEA come from the germline V gene. J was trimmed by 2 bases and V by 5 bases; bases with no gene match: 6. Here the CDR3 reads CASSLGGQDTDTQYF. The CDR3 coding sequence is TGTGCCAGCAGCCTGGGGGGACAGGACACAGATACGCAGTATTTT.